The entry that follows covers one TCR beta chain sequence. Assay used: immunoSEQ multiplex PCR; TCRdb lists only in-frame clones, some missing. The repertoire consists of approximately 120,000 clones, with around nine tenths occurring once and the leading ten covering 1.5% to 1.7%. This record belongs to a study of blood T cell repertoires in COVID-19. Across the whole study: From the United States, Italy and Spain came samples of acute and convalescent COVID-19.

V was clipped by 5 bases and J by 0 bases, with 11 bases between them. CDR1 and CDR2 from the germline V gene are MDHEN and SYDVKM. The CDR3 has 15 amino acids. The sample taken for sequencing was peripheral blood. The TCR comes from a human donor in a cohort sampled during active COVID-19. The chain has TRBV28 and TRBJ1-5, with D unresolved. The CDR3 DNA follows: TGTGCCAGCAGTCCACTCGCGCGTAGCAATCAGCCCCAGCATTTT. Translation: CASSPLARSNQPQHF.